The 26 T cell receptor beta chains presented below share a single source sample, sequenced in a study of blood T cell repertoires in COVID-19. Assay used: immunoSEQ multiplex PCR; TCRdb lists only in-frame clones, some missing. The sample lists about 60,000 clones; around 77% were seen once. What was sequenced was peripheral blood. The receptors were sampled from a woman in her sixties or seventies with COVID-19, enrolled during active disease.

V is TRBV18 and J is TRBJ2-5, with a possible D match to TRBD2 (6 bases). This CDR3 region has 12 residues. Germline V gene data show CDR1 as KGHSH and CDR2 as LQKENI. With 4 bases removed from V and 4 bases from J, the gap between germline ends came to 7 bases. The CDR3, as DNA: TGTGCCAGCTCACAGGGAGGAGAGACCCAGTACTTC. Its protein is CASSQGGETQYF.

The chain combines TRBV6-2 or TRBV6-3 with TRBJ2-1; D may be TRBD2 (5 bases). The CDR3 length is 16 residues. Between the trimmed V and J ends, which lost 0 bases and 9 bases, there was a span of 18 bases. In germline, CDR1 is MNHEY, CDR2 SVGEGT. The CDR3: CASSYSRFRAGFEQFF. In DNA form, the CDR3 reads TGTGCCAGCAGTTACTCTCGTTTTCGGGCGGGTTTTGAGCAGTTCTTC.

V gene TRBV6-5 combines with J gene TRBJ2-3; TRBD2 aligns across 10 bases. Germline trimming cut 8 bases from V and 1 base from J; bases unmatched to any gene: 0. The germline V gene encodes CDR1 MNHEY and CDR2 SVGAGI. The CDR3 runs 13 residues. The CDR3, as DNA: TGTGCCAGCGGACTAGCGGGCACAGATACGCAGTATTTT. Translated: CASGLAGTDTQYF.

This sequence joins TRBV7-2 and TRBJ2-5; 7 bases are shared with TRBD1. This CDR3 has 13 residues. CDR1 and CDR2 from the germline V gene are SGHTA and FQGNSA. Trimming at V came to 4 bases and at J to 4 bases, leaving 3 bases not matched to a gene. CDR3 coding DNA: TGTGCCAGCAGCTCCCGGGACAGAGAGACCCAGTACTTC. As protein: CASSSRDRETQYF.

V gene TRBV2 combines with J gene TRBJ2-5, with a weak D call TRBD2 (6 bases). V lost 3 bases and J 5 bases, leaving 16 bases between the germline ends. This CDR3 comprises 15 residues. Germline values: CDR1 SNHLY, CDR2 FYNNEI. CDR3 residues: CASSDPRGFGETQYF. As DNA, the CDR3 is TGTGCCAGCAGTGACCCCCGGGGGTTTGGGGAGACCCAGTACTTC.

The chain links TRBV6-5 to TRBJ1-2; perhaps TRBD1 as D (5 bases). This CDR3 comprises 14 residues. Trimming took 2 bases from V and 4 from J, leaving 11 bases between them. Germline CDR1 and CDR2: MNHEY and SVGAGI. The CDR3 bases are TGTGCCAGCAGTTACACGACAGACTCCTATGGCTACACCTTC. This gives the protein CASSYTTDSYGYTF.

The V gene is TRBV5-1, the J gene TRBJ2-1; 11 bases fit TRBD1. CDR3 length equals 16 residues. Germline-derived CDR1 and CDR2 are SGHRS and YFSETQ. Germline trimming cut 4 bases from V and 5 bases from J; bases unmatched to any gene: 8. In DNA form, the CDR3 reads TGCGCCAGCAGCCGGGAGGGGACAGGGGGTAACAATGAGCAGTTCTTC. This translates into CASSREGTGGNNEQFF. Full variable domain (missing parts from reference TRBV5-1 and TRBJ2-1): KAGVTQTPRYLIKTRGQQVTLSCSPISGHRSVSWYQQTPGQGLQFLFEYFSETQRNKGNFPGRFSGRQFSNSRSEMNVSTLELGDSALYLCASSREGTGGNNEQFFGPGTRLTVL.

CDR3 in amino acids: CASSPGLAEETQYF. CDR3 nucleotide sequence: TGTGCCAGCAGCCCCGGACTAGCGGAAGAGACCCAGTACTTC. The chain uses TRBV9 and TRBJ2-5; 10 nucleotides line up with TRBD2. CDR3 size: 14 residues. Looked up from germline, CDR1 is SGDLS and CDR2 is YYNGEE. V shed 4 bases, J shed 3 bases, and the junction held 3 bases outside the gene matches.

There are a few counts of this clone. The chain couples TRBV27 to TRBJ1-2, with D possibly TRBD1 on 5 matching bases. Germline assignment: CDR1 MNHEY and CDR2 SMNVEV (reference sequence). V was pared by 3 bases and J by 8 bases, with 19 bases between. CDR3 size: 15 residues. The CDR3 region has the DNA TGTGCCAGCAGTTTCCTGGGACTGCGGGGCGAAGGCTACACCTTC. This codes for CASSFLGLRGEGYTF.

V usage is TRBV7-9 and J usage is TRBJ2-1, with TRBD2 matching 7 bases. J gave up 7 bases and V 3 bases, and 9 bases lay outside the gene matches. CDR1 and CDR2 from the germline V gene are SEHNR and FQNEAQ (reference sequence). This CDR3 has 15 residues. The CDR3, as DNA: TGTGCCAGCAGCTTCGAAGCGGGAATACCTAATGAGCAGTTCTTC. It yields the protein CASSFEAGIPNEQFF.

This rearrangement joins TRBV12-3 or TRBV12-4 to TRBJ2-7; no clear D. CDR3 length equals 13 residues. V gave up 4 bases and J gave up 1 base, with 8 bases separating them. The CDR3 DNA sequence: TGTGCCAGCAGTTCCGGGTCATCCTACGAGCAGTACTTC. The encoded protein is CASSSGSSYEQYF.

CDR3 amino acids: CASTMGSWAEAFF. DNA for the CDR3: TGTGCCAGTACCATGGGGAGTTGGGCTGAAGCTTTCTTT. This rearrangement joins TRBV19 to TRBJ1-1; D remains ambiguous. Trimming removed 7 bases at V and 6 bases at J, with 15 bases between. The CDR3 contains 13 residues. CDR1 and CDR2 from the germline V gene are LNHDA and SQIVND (reference sequence).

The rearrangement joins TRBV2 to TRBJ2-3, with a weak D call TRBD1 (6 bases). The germline V gene encodes CDR1 SNHLY and CDR2 FYNNEI. The CDR3 sequence is 15 residues long. V lost 1 base to trimming and J lost 0 bases, with 8 bases between them. This chain's CDR3 is CASSEGRGSTDTQYF. Here the CDR3 DNA reads TGTGCCAGCAGTGAAGGCAGGGGAAGCACAGATACGCAGTATTTT.

V usage is TRBV10-3 and J usage is TRBJ1-1; a possible D gene is TRBD1 (6 bases). Germline CDR1 is ENHRY and CDR2 is SYGVKD. This CDR3 contains 14 residues. Between the trimmed V and J ends, which lost 2 bases and 6 bases, there was a span of 13 bases. CDR3 residues: CAISERQGRAEAFF. The CDR3 DNA reads as TGTGCCATCAGTGAGCGGCAGGGGAGGGCTGAAGCTTTCTTT.

The chain employs TRBV19 and TRBJ2-4; D is possibly TRBD1 (7 bases). Germline assignment: CDR1 LNHDA and CDR2 SQIVND (reference sequence). The V gene lost 1 base and the J gene lost 14 bases, with 18 bases spanning the gap. The CDR3 is made up of 14 amino acids. Here the CDR3 reads CASSIVATGPGEYF. The DNA of the CDR3 is TGTGCCAGTAGTATAGTAGCGACAGGGCCGGGGGAGTACTTC. Based on the CDR3 plus reference TRBV19 and TRBJ2-4, the full variable domain is DGGITQSPKYLFRKEGQNVTLSCEQNLNHDAMYWYRQDPGQGLRLIYYSQIVNDFQKGDIAEGYSVSREKKESFPLTVTSAQKNPTAFYLCASSIVATGPGEYFGAGTRLSVL.

V and J are TRBV9 and TRBJ1-2, with D maybe TRBD1 (5 bases). The CDR3 consists of 13 residues. The V end was cut by 7 bases, the J end by 8 bases, with 18 bases between. The germline V gene encodes CDR1 SGDLS and CDR2 YYNGEE. For the CDR3, the DNA is TGTGCCAGCTCACTGGGGCCTATAGGGGGCTACACCTTC. Its translation is CASSLGPIGGYTF.

This clone was counted between two and nine times. The chain combines TRBV10-3 with TRBJ1-2, with 8 bases lining up with TRBD1. J was trimmed by 12 bases and V by 4 bases; bases with no gene match: 7. This CDR3 contains 12 residues. Looked up from germline, CDR1 is ENHRY and CDR2 is SYGVKD. The CDR3 DNA follows: TGTGCCATCAGTGTCGGGACAGGAGATAACACCTTC. It translates to CAISVGTGDNTF.

In DNA form, the CDR3 reads TGTGCCAGCAGCAGCTCGACCCGGGACAGGGGCCTCACAGATACGCAGTATTTT. This encodes CASSSSTRDRGLTDTQYF. The J gene is TRBJ2-3, the V gene TRBV21-1; TRBD1, as called in the table, went unchecked against the DNA. TRBV21-1 is a listed pseudogene. The CDR3 spans 18 residues.

The CDR3 region has the DNA TGTGCCAGCAGTGCGGACAGGGGTAACACTGAAGCTTTCTTT. Its protein is CASSADRGNTEAFF. The chain recombines TRBV2 with TRBJ1-1; 9 bases match TRBD1. CDR1 and CDR2 from the germline V gene are SNHLY and FYNNEI. J was trimmed by 2 bases and V by 4 bases; bases with no gene match: 2. CDR3 length: 14 amino acids.

This clone has a single count. The V gene is TRBV6-2 or TRBV6-3, the J gene TRBJ2-5; 10 bases are a match to TRBD2. Germline CDR1 MNHEY, CDR2 SVGEGT. The V segment lost 5 bases and the J segment 2 bases; nucleotides outside the gene matches: 5. This CDR3 is 15 amino acids long. In DNA form, the CDR3 reads TGTGCCAGCAGTGGACTAGCGGTGATACAAGAGACCCAGTACTTC. Its translation: CASSGLAVIQETQYF.

This clone has more than one count but fewer than ten. CDR3 bases: TGTGCCACCGCCGGACAGGCGAACACTGAAGCTTTCTTT. Encoded protein: CATAGQANTEAFF. This sequence joins TRBV19 and TRBJ1-1; 7 bases fit TRBD1. The germline gives CDR1 LNHDA, CDR2 SQIVND (reference sequence). V was pared by 10 bases and J by 1 base, with 6 bases of the junction left unmatched. The CDR3 contains 13 residues. The full variable domain, with the rest looked up from reference TRBV19 and TRBJ1-1, is DGGITQSPKYLFRKEGQNVTLSCEQNLNHDAMYWYRQDPGQGLRLIYYSQIVNDFQKGDIAEGYSVSREKKESFPLTVTSAQKNPTAFYLCATAGQANTEAFFGQGTRLTVV.

The chain carries TRBV19 and TRBJ1-2; TRBD1 matches 10 bases. Germline trimming cut 1 base from V and 4 bases from J; bases unmatched to any gene: 0. This CDR3 is 14 amino acids long. CDR1 and CDR2 from the germline V gene are LNHDA and SQIVND (reference sequence). CDR3: CASSIGTGGYGYTF. In DNA, the CDR3 is TGTGCCAGTAGTATAGGGACAGGGGGCTATGGCTACACCTTC. Variable domain in full (rest from reference TRBV19 and TRBJ1-2): DGGITQSPKYLFRKEGQNVTLSCEQNLNHDAMYWYRQDPGQGLRLIYYSQIVNDFQKGDIAEGYSVSREKKESFPLTVTSAQKNPTAFYLCASSIGTGGYGYTFGSGTRLTVV.

The J gene is TRBJ2-2, the V gene TRBV18; tentative D call: TRBD1 (5 bases). The CDR3 is 13 amino acids. In germline, CDR1 is KGHSH, CDR2 LQKENI. Trimming cost V 3 bases and J 6 bases, with 8 bases left between them. The CDR3 protein is CASSPIRAGELFF. DNA for the CDR3: TGTGCCAGCTCACCTATCAGGGCCGGGGAGCTGTTTTTT.

The chain joins TRBV19 to TRBJ2-3, with D tentatively TRBD2 (6 bases). Germline CDR1 is LNHDA and CDR2 is SQIVND (reference sequence). The V end was cut by 5 bases, the J end by 4 bases, with 19 bases between. The CDR3 runs 16 residues. This CDR3 is CASSGVRREGSDTQYF. CDR3 in DNA: TGTGCCAGTAGTGGGGTTCGGCGGGAAGGCTCAGATACGCAGTATTTT.

The chain links TRBV4-2 to TRBJ2-1; TRBD2 matches at 10 bases. The CDR3 length is 15 residues. Trimming took 1 base from V and 9 from J; bases not matched to a gene: 6. Germline V gene sequence: CDR1 LGHNA, CDR2 YNFKEQ. This CDR3 reads CASSQVERGGTEQFF. As DNA, the CDR3 is TGTGCCAGCAGCCAAGTAGAGCGGGGGGGCACTGAGCAGTTCTTC.

CDR3 in DNA: TGCGCCAGCAGCTTGGGACAGAATCAGCCCCAGCATTTT. It codes for CASSLGQNQPQHF. The chain employs TRBV5-1 and TRBJ1-5, with D possibly being TRBD1 (5 bases). The CDR3 runs 13 residues. V was trimmed by 0 bases and J by 4 bases, leaving 5 bases between them. CDR1 is SGHRS, CDR2 YFSETQ, per germline.